This entry features one T cell receptor (beta chain) sequence. Its antigen is as yet unknown. Deep level was the assay's run setting. The table came from immunoSEQ multiplex PCR; TCRdb's copy has only in-frame clones and leaves some out. The table lists some 2.3 million clones, more than 80% of them singletons. Deletions cut 9 bases from V and 0 bases from J, with 16 bases between. Per germline, CDR1 SGHTA and CDR2 FQGTGA. The CDR3 is 15 amino acids. The source of the sample is a study of shared clonotypes between healthy human individuals. Regarding the study as a whole: Having only a few donors restricted how much genetic and exposure-history diversity was captured. The study found lower generation probabilities in non-shared clonotypes than in those shared by all four donors.

The sample was naive CD4+ T cells from PBMCs. Subset of the sample: CD45RA+ positively selected. This sequence joins TRBV7-3 and TRBJ2-3; the D gene is possibly TRBD2 (6 bases). This receptor was obtained from a man between 18 and 29 years old in good health. Some clones in this sample may be carry-over from other donors' samples. In nucleotides, the CDR3 is TGTGCCAGGCGAGAGTGGGAGGCTAGCACAGATACGCAGTATTTT. Its translation is CARREWEASTDTQYF.